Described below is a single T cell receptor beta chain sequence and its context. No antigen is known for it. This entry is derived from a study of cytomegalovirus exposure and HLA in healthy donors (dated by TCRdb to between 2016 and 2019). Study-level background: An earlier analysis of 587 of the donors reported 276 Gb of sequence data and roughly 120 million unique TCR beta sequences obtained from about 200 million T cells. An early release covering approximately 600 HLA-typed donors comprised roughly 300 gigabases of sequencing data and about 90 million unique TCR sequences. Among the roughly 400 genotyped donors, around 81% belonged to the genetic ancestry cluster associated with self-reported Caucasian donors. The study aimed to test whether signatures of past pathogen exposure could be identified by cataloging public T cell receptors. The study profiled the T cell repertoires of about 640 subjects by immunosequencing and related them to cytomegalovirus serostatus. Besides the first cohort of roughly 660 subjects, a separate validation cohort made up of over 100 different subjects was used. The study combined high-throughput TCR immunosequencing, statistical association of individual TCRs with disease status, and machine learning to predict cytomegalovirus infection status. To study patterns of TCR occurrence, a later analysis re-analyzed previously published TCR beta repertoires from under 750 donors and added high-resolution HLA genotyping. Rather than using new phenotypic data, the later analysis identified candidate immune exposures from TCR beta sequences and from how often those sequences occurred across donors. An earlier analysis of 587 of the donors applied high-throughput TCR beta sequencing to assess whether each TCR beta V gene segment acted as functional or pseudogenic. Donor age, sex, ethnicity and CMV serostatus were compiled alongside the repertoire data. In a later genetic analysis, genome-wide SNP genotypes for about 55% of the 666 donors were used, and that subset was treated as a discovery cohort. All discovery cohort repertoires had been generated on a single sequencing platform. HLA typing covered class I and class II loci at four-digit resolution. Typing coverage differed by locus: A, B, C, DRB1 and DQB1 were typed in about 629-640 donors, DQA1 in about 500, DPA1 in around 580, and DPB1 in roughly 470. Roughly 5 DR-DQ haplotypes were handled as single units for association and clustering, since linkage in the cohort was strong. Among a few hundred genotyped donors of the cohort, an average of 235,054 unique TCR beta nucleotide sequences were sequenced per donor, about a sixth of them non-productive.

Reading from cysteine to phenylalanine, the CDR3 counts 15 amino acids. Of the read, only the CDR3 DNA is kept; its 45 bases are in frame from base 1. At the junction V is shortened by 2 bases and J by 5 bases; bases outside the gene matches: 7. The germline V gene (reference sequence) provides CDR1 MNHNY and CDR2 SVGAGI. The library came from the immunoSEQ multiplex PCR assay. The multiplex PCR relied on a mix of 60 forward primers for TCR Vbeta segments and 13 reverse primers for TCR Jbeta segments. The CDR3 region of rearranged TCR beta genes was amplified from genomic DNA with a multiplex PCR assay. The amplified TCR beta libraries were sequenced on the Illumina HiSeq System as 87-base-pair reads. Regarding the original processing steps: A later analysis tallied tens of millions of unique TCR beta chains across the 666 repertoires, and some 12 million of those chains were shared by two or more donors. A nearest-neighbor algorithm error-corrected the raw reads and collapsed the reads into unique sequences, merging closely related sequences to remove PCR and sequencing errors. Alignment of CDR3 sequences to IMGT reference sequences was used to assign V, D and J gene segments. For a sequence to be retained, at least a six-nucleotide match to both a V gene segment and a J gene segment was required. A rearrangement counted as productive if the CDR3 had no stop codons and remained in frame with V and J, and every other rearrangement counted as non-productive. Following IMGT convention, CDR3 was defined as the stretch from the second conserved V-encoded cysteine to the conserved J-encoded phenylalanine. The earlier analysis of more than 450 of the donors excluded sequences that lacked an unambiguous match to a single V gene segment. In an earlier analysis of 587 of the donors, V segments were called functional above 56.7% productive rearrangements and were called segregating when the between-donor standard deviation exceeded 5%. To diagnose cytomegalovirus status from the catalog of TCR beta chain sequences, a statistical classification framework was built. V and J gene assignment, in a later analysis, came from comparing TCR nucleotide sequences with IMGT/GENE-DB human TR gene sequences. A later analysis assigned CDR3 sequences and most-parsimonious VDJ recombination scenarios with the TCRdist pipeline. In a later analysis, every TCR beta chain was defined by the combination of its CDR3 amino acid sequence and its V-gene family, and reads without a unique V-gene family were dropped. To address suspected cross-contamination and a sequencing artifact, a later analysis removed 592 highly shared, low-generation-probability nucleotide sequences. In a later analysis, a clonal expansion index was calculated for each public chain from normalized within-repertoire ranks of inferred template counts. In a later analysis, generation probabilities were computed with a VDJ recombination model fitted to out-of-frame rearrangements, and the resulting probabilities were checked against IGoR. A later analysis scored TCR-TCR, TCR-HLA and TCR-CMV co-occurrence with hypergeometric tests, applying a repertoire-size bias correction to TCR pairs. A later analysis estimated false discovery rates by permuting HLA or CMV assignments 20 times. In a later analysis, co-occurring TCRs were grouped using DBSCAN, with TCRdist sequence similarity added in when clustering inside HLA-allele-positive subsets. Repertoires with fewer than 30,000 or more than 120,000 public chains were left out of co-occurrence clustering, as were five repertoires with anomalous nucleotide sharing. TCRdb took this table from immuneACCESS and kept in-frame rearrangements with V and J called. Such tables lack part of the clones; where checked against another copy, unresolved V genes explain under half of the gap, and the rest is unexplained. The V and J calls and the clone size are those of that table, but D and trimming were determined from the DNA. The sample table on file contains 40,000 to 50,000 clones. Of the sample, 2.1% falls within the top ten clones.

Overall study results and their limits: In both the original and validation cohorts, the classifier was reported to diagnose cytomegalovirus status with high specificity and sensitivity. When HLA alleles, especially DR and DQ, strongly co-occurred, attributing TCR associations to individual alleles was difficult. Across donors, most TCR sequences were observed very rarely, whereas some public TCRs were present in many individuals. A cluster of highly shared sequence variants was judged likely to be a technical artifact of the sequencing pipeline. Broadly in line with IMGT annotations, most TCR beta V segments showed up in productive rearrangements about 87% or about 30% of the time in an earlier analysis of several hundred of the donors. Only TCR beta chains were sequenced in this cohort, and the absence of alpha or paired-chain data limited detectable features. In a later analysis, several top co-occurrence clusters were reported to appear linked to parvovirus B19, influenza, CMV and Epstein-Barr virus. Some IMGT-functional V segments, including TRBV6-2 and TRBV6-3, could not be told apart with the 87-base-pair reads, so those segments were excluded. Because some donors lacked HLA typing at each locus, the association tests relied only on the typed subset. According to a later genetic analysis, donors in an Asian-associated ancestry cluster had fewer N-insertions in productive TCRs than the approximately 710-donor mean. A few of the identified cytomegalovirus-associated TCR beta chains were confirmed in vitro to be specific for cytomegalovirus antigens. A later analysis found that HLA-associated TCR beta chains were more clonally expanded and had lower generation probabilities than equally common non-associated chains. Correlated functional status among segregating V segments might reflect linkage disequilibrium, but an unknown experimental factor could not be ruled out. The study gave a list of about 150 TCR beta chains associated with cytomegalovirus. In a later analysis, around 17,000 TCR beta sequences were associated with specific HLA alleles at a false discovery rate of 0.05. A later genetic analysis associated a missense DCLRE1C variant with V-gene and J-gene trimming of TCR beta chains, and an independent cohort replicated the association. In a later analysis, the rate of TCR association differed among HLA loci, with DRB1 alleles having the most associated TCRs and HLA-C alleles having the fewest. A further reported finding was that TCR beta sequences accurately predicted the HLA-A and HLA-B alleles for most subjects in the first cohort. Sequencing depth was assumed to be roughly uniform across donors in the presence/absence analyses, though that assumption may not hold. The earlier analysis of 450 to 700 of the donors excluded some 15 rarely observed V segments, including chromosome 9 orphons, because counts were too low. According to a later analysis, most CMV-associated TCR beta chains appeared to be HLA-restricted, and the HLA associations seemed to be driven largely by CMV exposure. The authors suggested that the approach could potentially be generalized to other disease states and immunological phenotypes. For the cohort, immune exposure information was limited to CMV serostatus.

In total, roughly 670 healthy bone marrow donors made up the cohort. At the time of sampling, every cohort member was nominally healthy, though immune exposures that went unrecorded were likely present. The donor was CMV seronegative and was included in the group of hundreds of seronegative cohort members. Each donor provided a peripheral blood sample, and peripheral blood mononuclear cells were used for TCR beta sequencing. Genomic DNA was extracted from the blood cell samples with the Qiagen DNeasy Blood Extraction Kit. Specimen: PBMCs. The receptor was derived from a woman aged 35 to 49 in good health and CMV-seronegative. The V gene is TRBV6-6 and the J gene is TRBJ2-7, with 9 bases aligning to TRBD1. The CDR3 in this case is CASSYGPGQGNEQYF. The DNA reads TGTGCCAGCAGTTACGGACCGGGACAGGGCAACGAGCAGTACTTC.